This entry concerns a single T cell receptor (beta chain). These data originate in a study of blood T cell repertoires in COVID-19. Study-level information: PBMCs, B-cell-depleted T cells, or T cells provided the cDNA or gDNA that made up the material.

CDR3 length: 14 amino acids. Produced via immunoSEQ multiplex PCR; TCRdb's table is partial and in-frame only. The table lists roughly 200,000 clones, around 90% of them singletons, with 0.62% in the top ten. The chain has TRBV21-1 and TRBJ1-1; the table's D gene call, TRBD1, was not cross checked with the DNA. TRBV21-1 is tagged as a pseudogene. The sequenced sample consisted of peripheral blood. This receptor was identified in a man aged 45-65 years with acute or convalescent COVID-19. The CDR3: CASSNGDRATEAFF. CDR3 DNA sequence: TGTGCCAGCAGCAATGGGGACAGGGCCACTGAAGCTTTCTTT.